This T cell receptor beta chain was profiled in a study of T cell responses to AZD1222 COVID-19 vaccine. The data were produced by immunoSEQ multiplex PCR, yet TCRdb's version contains in-frame clones alone and is incomplete. The data hold about 150,000 clones, with about nine tenths observed a single time. Study observations and caveats: Clonal diversity was possibly underestimated, and the donors were mostly white British, with more females. Repertoire sampling happened only post peak T cell response.

As for this clone: Its matching antigen is unknown.

CDR3 length: 13 amino acids. Per the germline V gene, CDR1 is SEHNR and CDR2 is FQNEAQ (reference sequence). The V and J ends lost 1 base and 6 bases respectively, with 6 bases between them. This clonotype was sampled from an adult in good health. Sequences were derived from peripheral blood, sampled on day 0 of AZD1222 vaccination. The rearrangement uses TRBV7-9 and TRBJ2-2, with D uncertain. The CDR3 here is CASSLVVSGELFF. DNA of the CDR3: TGTGCCAGCAGCTTAGTGGTCTCCGGGGAGCTGTTTTTT.